The source of this TCR beta chain is a study of identical twins. This CDR3 spans 15 amino acids. Trimming cost V 7 bases and J 1 base; bases outside gene matches: 3. CDR1 is SNHLY and CDR2 is FYNNEI in the germline V gene. The authors used template switching to add a universal primer site and gave cDNA unique molecular identifiers. MiXCR was run by TCRdb on the 5' RACE reads, yielding one entry per CDR3 protein. The table has under 250,000 distinct CDR3 sequences, 6.5% to 9% seen once. This clonotype showed up many times. The same sample was also used in a study of yellow fever vaccine responses in identical twins. That work contributes: Twins' vaccine T cell response reportedly seemed partly convergent, partly personalized.

The sample taken for sequencing was CD8+ T cells sorted from blood. The V gene is TRBV2, the J gene TRBJ2-3, with TRBD2 matching 12 bases. The sequence was obtained from a woman aged 18-29 years in good health. CDR3 coding DNA: TGTGCCAGCACGGGACTAGCGGGCCGCACAGATACGCAGTATTTT. Translating gives CASTGLAGRTDTQYF. The variable domain in full, with the rest retrieved from reference TRBV2 and TRBJ2-3, is EPEVTQTPSHQVTQMGQEVILRCVPISNHLYFYWYRQILGQKVEFLVSFYNNEISEKSEIFDDQFSVERPDGSNFTLKIRSTKLEDSAMYFCASTGLAGRTDTQYFGPGTRLTVL.